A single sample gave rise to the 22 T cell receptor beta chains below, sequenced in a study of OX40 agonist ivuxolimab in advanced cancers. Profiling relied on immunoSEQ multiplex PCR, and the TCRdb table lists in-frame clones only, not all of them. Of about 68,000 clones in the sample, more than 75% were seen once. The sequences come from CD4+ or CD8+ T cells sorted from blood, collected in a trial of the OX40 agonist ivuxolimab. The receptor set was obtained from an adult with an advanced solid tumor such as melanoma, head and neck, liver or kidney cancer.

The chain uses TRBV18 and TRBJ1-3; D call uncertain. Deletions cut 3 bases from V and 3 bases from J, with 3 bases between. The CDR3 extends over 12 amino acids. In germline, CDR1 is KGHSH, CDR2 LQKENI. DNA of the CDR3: TGTGCCAGCTCACCCGATGGAAACACCATATATTTT. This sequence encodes CASSPDGNTIYF.

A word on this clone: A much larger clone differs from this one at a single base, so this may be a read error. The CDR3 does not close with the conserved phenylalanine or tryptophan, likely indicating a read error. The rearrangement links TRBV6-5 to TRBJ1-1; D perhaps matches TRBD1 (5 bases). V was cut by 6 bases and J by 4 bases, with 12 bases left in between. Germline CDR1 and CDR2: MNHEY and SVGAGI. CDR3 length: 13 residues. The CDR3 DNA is TGTGCCAGCAGACTCAGGGAGGGCACTGAAGCTTTCCTT. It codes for CASRLREGTEAFL.

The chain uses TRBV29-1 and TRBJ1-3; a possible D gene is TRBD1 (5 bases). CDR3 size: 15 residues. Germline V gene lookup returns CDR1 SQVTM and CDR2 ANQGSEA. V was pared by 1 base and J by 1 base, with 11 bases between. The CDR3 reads CSVEAAGQSGNTIYF. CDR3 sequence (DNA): TGCAGCGTTGAAGCCGCGGGGCAATCTGGAAACACCATATATTTT.

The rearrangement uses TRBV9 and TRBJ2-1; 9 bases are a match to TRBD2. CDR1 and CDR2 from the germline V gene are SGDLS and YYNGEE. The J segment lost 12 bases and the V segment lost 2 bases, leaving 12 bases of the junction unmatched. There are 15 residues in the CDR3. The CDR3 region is CASSVWAGGPDGQFF. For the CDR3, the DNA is TGTGCCAGCAGCGTGTGGGCGGGGGGGCCCGACGGGCAGTTCTTC.

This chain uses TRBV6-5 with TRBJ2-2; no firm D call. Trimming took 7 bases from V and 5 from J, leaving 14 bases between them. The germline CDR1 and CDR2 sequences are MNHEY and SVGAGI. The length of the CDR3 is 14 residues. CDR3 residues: CASTATFMTGELFF. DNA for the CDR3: TGTGCCAGCACCGCAACGTTTATGACCGGGGAGCTGTTTTTT.

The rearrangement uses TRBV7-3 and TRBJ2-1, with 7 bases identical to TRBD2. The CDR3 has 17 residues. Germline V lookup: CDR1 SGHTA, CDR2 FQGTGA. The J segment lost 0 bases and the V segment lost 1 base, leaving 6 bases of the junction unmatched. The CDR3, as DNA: TGTGCCAGCAGCTTAAAACCGGGCGGGAGCTCCTACAATGAGCAGTTCTTC. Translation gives CASSLKPGGSSYNEQFF. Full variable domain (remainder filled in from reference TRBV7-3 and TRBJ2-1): GAGVSQTPSNKVTEKGKYVELRCDPISGHTALYWYRQSLGQGPEFLIYFQGTGAADDSGLPNDRFFAVRPEGSVSTLKIQRTERGDSAVYLCASSLKPGGSSYNEQFFGPGTRLTVL.

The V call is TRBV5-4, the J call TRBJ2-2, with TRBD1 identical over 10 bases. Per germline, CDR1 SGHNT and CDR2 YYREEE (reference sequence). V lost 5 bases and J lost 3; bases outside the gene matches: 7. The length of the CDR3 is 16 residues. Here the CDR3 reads CASRRTGGVDTGELFF. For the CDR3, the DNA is TGTGCCAGCAGGAGGACAGGGGGAGTTGACACCGGGGAGCTGTTTTTT.

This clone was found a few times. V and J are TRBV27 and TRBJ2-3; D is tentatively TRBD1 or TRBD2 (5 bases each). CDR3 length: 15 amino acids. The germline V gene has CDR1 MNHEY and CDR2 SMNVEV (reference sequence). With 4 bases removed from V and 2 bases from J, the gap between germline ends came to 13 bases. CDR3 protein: CASSSQGPTTDTQYF. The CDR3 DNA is TGTGCCAGCAGTTCCCAGGGACCTACCACAGATACGCAGTATTTT.

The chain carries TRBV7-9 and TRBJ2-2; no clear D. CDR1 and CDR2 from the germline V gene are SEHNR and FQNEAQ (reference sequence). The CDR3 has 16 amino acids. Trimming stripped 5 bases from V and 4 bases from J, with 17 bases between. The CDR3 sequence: CASSLRATGSTGELFF. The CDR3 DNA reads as TGTGCCAGCAGCCTCCGGGCCACGGGCAGCACCGGGGAGCTGTTTTTT.

CDR3 in amino acids: CASSPSRDSYNEQFF. The CDR3 region has the DNA TGTGCCAGCTCACCATCCCGGGACAGCTACAATGAGCAGTTCTTC. The rearrangement links TRBV18 to TRBJ2-1; 7 bases agree with TRBD1. Germline CDR1 and CDR2: KGHSH and LQKENI. The trim removed 2 bases at V and 3 bases at J, leaving 4 bases unmatched. This CDR3 has 15 amino acids.

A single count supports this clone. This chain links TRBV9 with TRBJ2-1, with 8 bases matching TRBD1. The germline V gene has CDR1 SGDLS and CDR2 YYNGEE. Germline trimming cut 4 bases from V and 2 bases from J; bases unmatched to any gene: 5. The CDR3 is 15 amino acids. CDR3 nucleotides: TGTGCCAGCAGCTTCCAACAGGGGGCCTACAATGAGCAGTTCTTC. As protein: CASSFQQGAYNEQFF.

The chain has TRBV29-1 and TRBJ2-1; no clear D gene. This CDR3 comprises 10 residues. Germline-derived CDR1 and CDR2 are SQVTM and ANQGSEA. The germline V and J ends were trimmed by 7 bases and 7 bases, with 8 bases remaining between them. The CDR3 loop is CSARTNEQFF. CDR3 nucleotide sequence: TGCAGCGCCCGAACGAATGAGCAGTTCTTC.

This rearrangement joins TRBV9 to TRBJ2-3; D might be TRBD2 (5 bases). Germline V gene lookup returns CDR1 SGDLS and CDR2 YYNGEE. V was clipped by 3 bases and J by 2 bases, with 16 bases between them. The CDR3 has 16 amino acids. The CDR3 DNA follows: TGTGCCAGCAGCGCCAATGCCGGGGTTACCACAGATACGCAGTATTTT. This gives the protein CASSANAGVTTDTQYF.

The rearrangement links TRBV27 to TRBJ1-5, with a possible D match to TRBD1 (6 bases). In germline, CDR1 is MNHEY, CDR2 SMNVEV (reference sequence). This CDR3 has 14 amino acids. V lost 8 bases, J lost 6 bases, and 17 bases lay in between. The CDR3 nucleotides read TGTGCCAGCGGAACAGGGATTTCCGCTCAGCCCCAGCATTTT. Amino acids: CASGTGISAQPQHF.

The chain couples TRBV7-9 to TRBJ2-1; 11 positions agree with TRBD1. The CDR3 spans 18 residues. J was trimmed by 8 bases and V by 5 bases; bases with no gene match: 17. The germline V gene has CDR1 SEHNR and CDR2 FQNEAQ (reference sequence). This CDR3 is CASSAAGLRDRGVDEQFF. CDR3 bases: TGTGCCAGCAGCGCGGCAGGGTTAAGGGACAGGGGGGTCGATGAGCAGTTCTTC.

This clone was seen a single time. The CDR3, as DNA: TGTGCCAGCAGCTTGGGCGGCCGGAACACAGATACGCAGTATTTT. Its translation is CASSLGGRNTDTQYF. The chain carries TRBV7-9 and TRBJ2-3; D ambiguous. This CDR3 is built from 15 residues. Germline V CDR1 and CDR2: SEHNR, FQNEAQ (reference sequence). V lost 3 bases, J lost 2 bases, and 12 bases lay in between.

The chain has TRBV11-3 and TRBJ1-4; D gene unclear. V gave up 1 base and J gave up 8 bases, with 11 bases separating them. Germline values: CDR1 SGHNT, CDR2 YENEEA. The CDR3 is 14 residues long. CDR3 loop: CASSLVGGNEKLFF. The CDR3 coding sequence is TGTGCCAGCAGCTTAGTGGGCGGGAACGAAAAACTGTTTTTT.

The CDR3 loop reads CASSPRGGGREQYF. The CDR3 nucleotides read TGTGCCAGCAGTCCCCGCGGAGGGGGCCGCGAGCAGTACTTC. The chain recombines TRBV6-5 with TRBJ2-7; D might be TRBD1 (7 bases). Germline lookup yields CDR1 MNHEY and CDR2 SVGAGI. The germline V and J ends were trimmed by 5 bases and 6 bases, with 17 bases remaining between them. The CDR3 has 14 residues.

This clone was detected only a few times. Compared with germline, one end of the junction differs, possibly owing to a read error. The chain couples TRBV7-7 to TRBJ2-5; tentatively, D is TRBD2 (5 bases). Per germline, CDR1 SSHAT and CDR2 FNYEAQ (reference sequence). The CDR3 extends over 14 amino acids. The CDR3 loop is CASSLARGGETQYF. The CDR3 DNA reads TGTGCTAGCAGCTTAGCGCGTGGAGGAGAGACCCAGTACTTC.

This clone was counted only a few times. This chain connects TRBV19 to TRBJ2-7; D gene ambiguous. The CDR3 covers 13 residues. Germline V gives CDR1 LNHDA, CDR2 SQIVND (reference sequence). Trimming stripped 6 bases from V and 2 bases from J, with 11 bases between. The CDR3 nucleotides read TGTGCCAGTAGCCCGGGCCGCACCTACGAGCAGTACTTC. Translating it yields CASSPGRTYEQYF.

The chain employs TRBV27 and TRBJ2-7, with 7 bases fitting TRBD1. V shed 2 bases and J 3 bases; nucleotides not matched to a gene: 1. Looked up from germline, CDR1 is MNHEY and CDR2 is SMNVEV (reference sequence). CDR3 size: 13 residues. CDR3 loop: CASSLRTGYEQYF. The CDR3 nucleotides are TGTGCCAGCAGTTTACGGACAGGCTACGAGCAGTACTTC.

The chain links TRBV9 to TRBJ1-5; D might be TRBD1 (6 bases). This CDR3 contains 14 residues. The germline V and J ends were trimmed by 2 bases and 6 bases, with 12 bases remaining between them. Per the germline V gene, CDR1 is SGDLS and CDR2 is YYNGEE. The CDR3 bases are TGTGCCAGCAGCGTTGGGGGGGGCGGTCAGCCCCAGCATTTT. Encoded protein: CASSVGGGGQPQHF.